The 19 T cell receptor beta chains below were found in one sample sequenced in a study of shared clonotypes between healthy human individuals. TCRdb's copy holds only in-frame clones and misses some; the assay was immunoSEQ multiplex PCR. The table lists approximately 2.5 million clones, 93% of them singletons. The sample was naive CD4+ T cells from PBMCs. The subset denotes: CD45RA+ positively selected. The receptors derive from a man between 18 and 35 years old in good health. Some clones in this sample may be carry-over from other donors' samples.

V is TRBV4-3 and J is TRBJ2-3; 14 positions match TRBD2. The V gene's germline CDR1 is LGHNA and CDR2 YSLEER. This CDR3 is built from 18 residues. The V and J ends lost 4 bases and 5 bases, in that order; junction bases with no gene match: 11. CDR3 sequence reads: CASSLRLAGGPVGDTQYF. DNA for the CDR3: TGCGCCAGCAGCCTGAGACTAGCGGGAGGGCCGGTTGGAGATACGCAGTATTTT.

A few counts support this clone. V and J are TRBV30 and TRBJ1-5, with D maybe TRBD1 (5 bases). Germline loops: CDR1 GTSNPN, CDR2 SVGIG (reference sequence). The V end was cut by 3 bases, the J end by 0 bases, with 15 bases between. The CDR3 consists of 16 residues. This chain's CDR3 is CAWSFRSGGSNQPQHF. In nucleotides, the CDR3 is TGTGCCTGGAGCTTTCGGAGCGGGGGTAGCAATCAGCCCCAGCATTTT. The whole variable domain, filled in from reference TRBV30 and TRBJ1-5, reads SQTIHQWPATLVQPVGSPLSLECTVEGTSNPNLYWYRQAAGRGLQLLFYSVGIGQISSEVPQNLSASRPQDRQFILSSKKLLLSDSGFYLCAWSFRSGGSNQPQHFGDGTRLSIL.

V gene TRBV9 combines with J gene TRBJ1-3; unclear D gene. From germline, CDR1 is SGDLS and CDR2 YYNGEE. CDR3 length: 15 amino acids. V was shortened by 3 bases and J by 0 bases, with 10 bases between the two germline ends. CDR3 DNA: TGTGCCAGCAGCGCAGGACTGAACTCTGGAAACACCATATATTTT. Its translation: CASSAGLNSGNTIYF. Filled out from reference TRBV9 and TRBJ1-3, the complete variable domain reads DSGVTQTPKHLITATGQRVTLRCSPRSGDLSVYWYQQSLDQGLQFLIQYYNGEERAKGNILERFSAQQFPDLHSELNLSSLELGDSALYFCASSAGLNSGNTIYFGEGSWLTVV.

This sequence joins TRBV30 and TRBJ1-4; D gene ambiguous. Trimming shortened V by 2 bases and J by 13 bases, and 14 bases separated the two germline ends. The CDR3 is 12 amino acids. CDR1 and CDR2 (germline): GTSNPN, SVGIG (reference sequence). CDR3 sequence (DNA): TGTGCCTGGAGTTCCGGGCCCACAAGACTGTTTTTT. The encoded protein is CAWSSGPTRLFF.

V and J are TRBV5-4 and TRBJ2-5, with D maybe TRBD2 (6 bases). V was trimmed by 0 bases and J by 2 bases, leaving 11 bases between them. This CDR3 is 15 amino acids long. Germline V gene data show CDR1 as SGHNT and CDR2 as YYREEE (reference sequence). The CDR3 loop is CASSLEAGRQETQYF. CDR3 in DNA: TGTGCCAGCAGCTTGGAAGCGGGTCGGCAAGAGACCCAGTACTTC.

The chain combines TRBV5-1 with TRBJ1-1, with TRBD1 as a possible D gene (6 bases). This CDR3 is built from 16 residues. The germline V gene encodes CDR1 SGHRS and CDR2 YFSETQ. Trimming took off 5 bases at V and 0 bases at J, with 17 bases between the two ends. For the CDR3, the DNA is TGCGCCAGCAGAGAAGGGGGGACCTTCATGAACACTGAAGCTTTCTTT. This sequence encodes CASREGGTFMNTEAFF.

V usage is TRBV6-6 and J usage is TRBJ2-5; D is ambiguous. CDR1 and CDR2 (germline): MNHNY, SVGAGI (reference sequence). Trimming stripped 6 bases from V and 5 bases from J, with 13 bases between. This CDR3 is 13 amino acids long. The CDR3 region is CASSSANVETQYF. CDR3 bases: TGTGCCAGCAGCTCGGCGAACGTGGAGACCCAGTACTTC.

The chain has TRBV5-1 and TRBJ2-4; TRBD2 might be the D (6 bases). Germline values: CDR1 SGHRS, CDR2 YFSETQ. V dropped 4 bases and J dropped 0 bases, with 8 bases sitting between them. The CDR3 has 14 amino acids. The CDR3 nucleotides are TGCGCCAGCAGCGAGGGACTAGCCAAAAACATTCAGTACTTC. This gives the protein CASSEGLAKNIQYF.

The V gene is TRBV7-3, the J gene TRBJ2-5; TRBD2 agrees at 9 bases. CDR3 length equals 15 residues. From germline, CDR1 is SGHTA and CDR2 FQGTGA. Trimming cost V 0 bases and J 2 bases; bases outside gene matches: 1. CDR3 coding DNA: TGTGCCAGCAGCTTAACCCTAGCGGGACAAGAGACCCAGTACTTC. Residues: CASSLTLAGQETQYF.

V and J are TRBV5-1 and TRBJ2-1; 14 bases map to TRBD2. CDR1 and CDR2 from the germline V gene are SGHRS and YFSETQ. This CDR3 region has 16 residues. J lost 7 bases, V lost 3 bases, and 6 bases had no gene match. Here the CDR3 DNA reads TGCGCCAGCAGCTCGACTAGCGGGAGGGCGATGAATGAGCAGTTCTTC. This sequence encodes CASSSTSGRAMNEQFF.

This sequence joins TRBV28 and TRBJ2-7; no firm D call. Germline loops: CDR1 MDHEN, CDR2 SYDVKM. This CDR3 is 13 amino acids long. V dropped 4 bases and J dropped 6 bases, with 13 bases sitting between them. As DNA, the CDR3 is TGTGCCAGCAGTTCAGGCGATTCGCGCGAGCAGTACTTC. As protein: CASSSGDSREQYF.

The J gene is TRBJ2-2, the V gene TRBV27, with D perhaps matching TRBD2 (6 bases). Germline V gives CDR1 MNHEY, CDR2 SMNVEV (reference sequence). The CDR3 spans 17 residues. Trimming took 3 bases from V and 6 from J, leaving 20 bases between them. CDR3 in DNA: TGTGCCAGCAGTTTGGTCGCTCGGGGGTCACATGCCGGGGAGCTGTTTTTT. Translating gives CASSLVARGSHAGELFF.

The chain has TRBV13 and TRBJ1-2; TRBD1 matches at 11 bases. This CDR3 comprises 14 residues. V dropped 5 bases and J dropped 5; count of bases not matched to a gene: 4. Germline-derived CDR1 and CDR2 are PRHDT and FYEKMQ (reference sequence). CDR3 nucleotide sequence: TGTGCCAGCAGCATCCGGGACAGGGGGTATGGCTACACCTTC. Amino acids: CASSIRDRGYGYTF.

This clone was observed once. V and J are TRBV11-2 and TRBJ2-7; 9 bases map to TRBD1. Germline assignment: CDR1 SGHAT and CDR2 FQNNGV. The V and J ends lost 0 bases and 4 bases, in that order; junction bases with no gene match: 7. The CDR3 runs to 16 residues. For the CDR3, the DNA is TGTGCCAGCAGCTTAGAACCCGGGACAGGGACTTACGAGCAGTACTTC. Amino acids: CASSLEPGTGTYEQYF.

The CDR3 is CAINPGTSRGLSTDTQYF. The DNA for the CDR3 is TGTGCCATCAATCCCGGGACATCGAGGGGGCTTAGCACAGATACGCAGTATTTT. V usage is TRBV10-3 and J usage is TRBJ2-3, with 7 bases lining up with TRBD1. This CDR3 region has 18 residues. V was clipped by 7 bases and J by 0 bases; unmatched bases: 16. Germline V gives CDR1 ENHRY, CDR2 SYGVKD.

This chain joins TRBV5-1 and TRBJ2-7; D is unresolved. CDR1 SGHRS and CDR2 YFSETQ come from the germline V gene. The CDR3 sequence is 11 residues long. Trimming left V 4 bases short and J 2 bases short, with 4 bases between. The chain's CDR3 is CASSPAYEQYF. DNA of the CDR3: TGCGCCAGCAGCCCCGCCTACGAGCAGTACTTC.

This clone came up a few times. The sample has other DNA sequences that encode this CDR3 too. This chain links TRBV19 with TRBJ1-5; TRBD1 matches 9 bases. The CDR3 sequence is 15 residues long. Per the germline V gene, CDR1 is LNHDA and CDR2 is SQIVND (reference sequence). The trim removed 1 base at V and 4 bases at J, leaving 2 bases unmatched. For the CDR3, the DNA is TGTGCCAGTAGTATAGGGGGGACAGGGAATCAGCCCCAGCATTTT. Translating gives CASSIGGTGNQPQHF.

The gene calls are TRBV28 and TRBJ1-5; weak D call: TRBD1 (5 bases). Germline-derived CDR1 and CDR2 are MDHEN and SYDVKM. The CDR3 has 17 residues. The V and J ends lost 6 bases and 4 bases respectively, with 22 bases between them. The CDR3 nucleotides are TGTGCCAGCAGCCCACTTTCGGGCGTGGGACGGAATCAGCCCCAGCATTTT. Its protein product is CASSPLSGVGRNQPQHF.

This clone appeared a few times. This sequence joins TRBV11-1 and TRBJ1-1; D not certain. Trimming took 2 bases from V and 6 from J, leaving 10 bases between them. Germline lookup yields CDR1 SGHAT and CDR2 FQDESV (reference sequence). The length of the CDR3 is 13 residues. The CDR3 protein is CASSLWRDAEAFF. CDR3 bases: TGTGCCAGCAGCTTATGGAGGGATGCTGAAGCTTTCTTT. Filled out from reference TRBV11-1 and TRBJ1-1, the complete variable domain reads EAEVAQSPRYKITEKSQAVAFWCDPISGHATLYWYRQILGQGPELLVQFQDESVVDDSQLPKDRFSAERLKGVDSTLKIQPAELGDSAMYLCASSLWRDAEAFFGQGTRLTVV.